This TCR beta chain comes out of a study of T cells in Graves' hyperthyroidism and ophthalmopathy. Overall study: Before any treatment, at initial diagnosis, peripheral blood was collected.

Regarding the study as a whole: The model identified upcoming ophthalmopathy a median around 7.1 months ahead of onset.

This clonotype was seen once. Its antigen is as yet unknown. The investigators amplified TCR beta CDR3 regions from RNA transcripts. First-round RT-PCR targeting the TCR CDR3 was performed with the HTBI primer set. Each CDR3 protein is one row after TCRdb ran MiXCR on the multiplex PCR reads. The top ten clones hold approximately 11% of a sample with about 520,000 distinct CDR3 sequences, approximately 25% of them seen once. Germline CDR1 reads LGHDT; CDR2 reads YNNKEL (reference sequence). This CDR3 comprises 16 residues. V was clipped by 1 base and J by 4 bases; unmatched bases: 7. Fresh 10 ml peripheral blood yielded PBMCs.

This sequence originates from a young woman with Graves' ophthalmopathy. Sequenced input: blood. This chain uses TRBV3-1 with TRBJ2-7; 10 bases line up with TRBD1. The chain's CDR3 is CASSQVKGQGQYEQYF. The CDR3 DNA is TGTGCCAGCAGCCAAGTAAAGGGACAGGGGCAGTACGAGCAGTACTTC.